These T cell receptor beta chains were read from a single sample in a study of T-cell memory formation after mild COVID-19. TCRdb redid the calling of the 5' RACE reads with MiXCR, one entry per CDR3 protein. The sample yields roughly 350,000 distinct CDR3 sequences, 25% to 30% seen once. Sequencing was performed on PBMCs or a T cell subset sorted from them (not recorded which). Receptors were obtained from an adult woman who had mild COVID-19 (a few samples of this study predate the infection). Cell type and time point are not known. CDR3s include the opening cysteine and the closing phenylalanine or tryptophan.

CDR3: CASSLADRDEKLFF
J: TRBJ1-4
V: TRBV7-9
length: 14

CDR3: CASTTMSTGELFF
J: TRBJ2-2
V: TRBV2
length: 13

CDR3: CSDLVEDEAFF
J: TRBJ1-1
V: TRBV20-1
length: 11

CDR3: CATRGGGPGTEAFF
J: TRBJ1-1
V: TRBV24-1
length: 14

CDR3: CASSFIGSGANVLTF
J: TRBJ2-6
V: TRBV4-1
length: 15

CDR3: CASSFTERAGGYTF
J: TRBJ1-2
V: TRBV5-6
length: 14

CDR3: CSVEHGLNTEAFF
J: TRBJ1-1
V: TRBV29-1
length: 13

CDR3: CASSGPLGYGYTF
J: TRBJ1-2
V: TRBV9
length: 13

CDR3: CASSSRGRDTLGFTDTQYF
J: TRBJ2-3
V: TRBV12-3/TRBV12-4
length: 19

CDR3: CASSPTGRPDF
J: TRBJ1-3
V: TRBV7-9
length: 11

CDR3: CASSLLGIHEQYF
J: TRBJ2-7
V: TRBV5-1
length: 13

CDR3: CSARDLRTGTFYGYTF
J: TRBJ1-2
V: TRBV20-1
length: 16

CDR3: CASSIRYGTASMNTEAFF
J: TRBJ1-1
V: TRBV7-8
length: 18

CDR3: CASSPSQGTEQYF
J: TRBJ2-7
V: TRBV18
length: 13

CDR3: CASSQDGVGTGYTEAFF
J: TRBJ1-1
V: TRBV4-3
length: 17

CDR3: CATSDPGLAGGYNEQFF
J: TRBJ2-1
V: TRBV24-1
length: 17

CDR3: CASSLTVSYEQYF
J: TRBJ2-7
V: TRBV5-6
length: 13

CDR3: CASSSPRRVQGNYGYTF
J: TRBJ1-2
V: TRBV11-2
length: 17

CDR3: CASSQPREFLAGNNEQFF
J: TRBJ2-1
V: TRBV14
length: 18

CDR3: CASSSEIDQPQHF
J: TRBJ1-5
V: TRBV5-1
length: 13

CDR3: CARHWTISRGFWSNQPQHF
J: TRBJ1-5
V: TRBV2
length: 19

CDR3: CASSPAAGPNEQFF
J: TRBJ2-1
V: TRBV12-3/TRBV12-4
length: 14

CDR3: CSARRSGTALNQPQHF
J: TRBJ1-5
V: TRBV20-1
length: 16

CDR3: CSARGIEERVEAFF
J: TRBJ1-1
V: TRBV20-1
length: 14

CDR3: CASSLIDRQGTEAFF
J: TRBJ1-1
V: TRBV5-1
length: 15

CDR3: CASSLGTTGEAFF
J: TRBJ1-1
V: TRBV7-3
length: 13

CDR3: CASSSVGTEAFF
J: TRBJ1-1
V: TRBV19
length: 12

CDR3: CASSLTRVYNEQFF
J: TRBJ2-1
V: TRBV14
length: 14

CDR3: CSVPSGADTQYF
J: TRBJ2-3
V: TRBV29-1
length: 12

CDR3: CASSTGGSYNSPLHF
J: TRBJ1-6
V: TRBV7-9
length: 15

CDR3: CASSSHRQGPEAFF
J: TRBJ1-1
V: TRBV5-1
length: 14

CDR3: CASSPRAVPYGYTF
J: TRBJ1-2
V: TRBV5-5
length: 14

CDR3: CASSAGGSKNIQYF
J: TRBJ2-4
V: TRBV28
length: 14

CDR3: CASSSGQLEAFF
J: TRBJ1-1
V: TRBV7-3
length: 12

CDR3: CASSVRIENTEAFF
J: TRBJ1-1
V: TRBV9
length: 14

CDR3: CASSLSDRLFF
J: TRBJ2-2
V: TRBV12-3/TRBV12-4
length: 11

CDR3: CSDSGDLRGNYGYTF
J: TRBJ1-2
V: TRBV29-1
length: 15

CDR3: CASSLEASGRGETQYF
J: TRBJ2-5
V: TRBV7-2
length: 16

CDR3: CASSPSWYNEQFF
J: TRBJ2-1
V: TRBV3-1
length: 13

CDR3: CASKGQNTGELFF
J: TRBJ2-2
V: TRBV5-1
length: 13

CDR3: CASSSKGTDTQYF
J: TRBJ2-3
V: TRBV5-5
length: 13

CDR3: CASPGSGLSYEQYF
J: TRBJ2-7
V: TRBV19
length: 14

CDR3: CSVEELAPDTQYF
J: TRBJ2-3
V: TRBV29-1
length: 13

CDR3: CASSLNRDADYEQYF
J: TRBJ2-7
V: TRBV7-2
length: 15

CDR3: CSARRRDSNYNEQFF
J: TRBJ2-1
V: TRBV20-1
length: 15

CDR3: CASSPTTGPTYEQYF
J: TRBJ2-7
V: TRBV5-1
length: 15

CDR3: CATSFSAAGEAFF
J: TRBJ1-1
V: TRBV24-1
length: 13

CDR3: CATSRGAGGSVDEQFF
J: TRBJ2-1
V: TRBV15
length: 16

CDR3: CSVRTGTGYEQYF
J: TRBJ2-7
V: TRBV29-1
length: 13

CDR3: CASSRDRLNSPLHF
J: TRBJ1-6
V: TRBV28
length: 14

CDR3: CASSQGTGVGETQYF
J: TRBJ2-5
V: TRBV7-8
length: 15